The entry below gives a single T cell receptor beta chain sequence along with its context. Its antigen is not known. The V gene's germline CDR1 is SGHRS and CDR2 YFSETQ. The CDR3 consists of 15 residues. V was shortened by 4 bases and J by 3 bases, with 16 bases between the two germline ends. The data were taken from a study of cytomegalovirus exposure and HLA in healthy donors. Study-wide results and limits: CMV serostatus was the only immune exposure information that was available. Highly shared sequence variants in one cluster were likely a sequencing artifact. In an earlier analysis, most TCR beta V segments were productive about 87% or about 30% of the time. For most TCR sequences rarity was the rule, although some public TCRs occurred in many donors.

This PCR relied on a set of 60 Vbeta primers and 13 Jbeta primers. Repertoires were generated with immunoSEQ multiplex PCR, while TCRdb's copy carries only in-frame clones and drops some. The profile covers 110,000 to 150,000 clones, with 75% appearing a single time and 7% taken by the ten largest. This chain joins TRBV5-1 and TRBJ1-1; the D gene is possibly TRBD1 (5 bases). The sample consisted of PBMCs. This receptor was obtained from a man in his thirties or forties in good health and CMV-seronegative. The CDR3 reads CASSRIGATHTEAFF. The CDR3 coding sequence is TGCGCCAGCAGCCGTATAGGGGCTACTCACACTGAAGCTTTCTTT.